These 10 T cell receptor beta chains were all obtained from the same sample, sequenced in a study of T cell repertoires in cytomegalovirus infection. TCRdb redid the calling of the reads with MiXCR, one entry per CDR3 protein. In the table there are about 80,000 distinct CDR3 sequences, roughly 3.7% of which are singletons. Sequenced: PBMCs. These receptors all stem from a human donor in good health (CMV status not recorded). Some clones in this sample may be carry-over from other donors' samples.

This clonotype was detected ten times or more. V is TRBV7-2 and J is TRBJ2-1; D is unresolved. Germline V gives CDR1 SGHTA, CDR2 FQGNSA. The V end was cut by 1 base, the J end by 8 bases, with 6 bases between. The CDR3 length is 12 residues. The CDR3 is CASSLEWDEQFF. The CDR3 region has the DNA TGTGCCAGCAGCTTAGAGTGGGATGAGCAGTTCTTC.

This clonotype was detected ten times or more. The rearrangement uses TRBV25-1 and TRBJ1-1, with D perhaps TRBD1 (6 bases). Trimming left V 0 bases short and J 5 bases short, with 10 bases between. The CDR3 contains 14 residues. Per germline, CDR1 MGHDK and CDR2 SYGVNS. CDR3 in DNA: TGTGCCAGCAGTGAATATTACAGGGATACTGAAGCTTTCTTT. Residues: CASSEYYRDTEAFF.

This clonotype was picked up many times. V and J are TRBV24-1 and TRBJ1-5; D is ambiguous. V gave up 4 bases and J gave up 5 bases, with 14 bases separating them. Germline V CDR1 and CDR2: KGHDR, SFDVKD. This CDR3 has 15 amino acids. The DNA for the CDR3 is TGTGCCACCAGTGAATCCGGGCCGGCTCATCAGCCCCAGCATTTT. Translation: CATSESGPAHQPQHF.

This clonotype has at least ten counts. The genes are TRBV20-1 and TRBJ1-3; no firm D call. The CDR3 is 16 amino acids. CDR1 DFQATT and CDR2 SNEGSKA come from the germline V gene (reference sequence). V was clipped by 4 bases and J by 2 bases, with 18 bases between them. CDR3 nucleotide sequence: TGCAGTGCTAACCGCAACACGGGTCGACCTGGAAACACCATATATTTT. It translates to CSANRNTGRPGNTIYF.

There are many counts of this clonotype. This chain joins TRBV6-5 and TRBJ1-4; D perhaps matches TRBD1 (6 bases). This CDR3 spans 16 amino acids. CDR1 is MNHEY and CDR2 is SVGAGI in the germline V gene. Trimming removed 2 bases at V and 8 bases at J, with 18 bases between. The CDR3 region has the DNA TGTGCCAGCAGTTACGACTTCGGGGGCTCTAGCGAAAAACTGTTTTTT. This encodes CASSYDFGGSSEKLFF.

This clonotype was detected many times. The V call is TRBV7-3, the J call TRBJ2-3; 8 nucleotides match TRBD2. Trimming removed 5 bases from V and 6 bases from J; junction bases left unmatched: 13. Germline V gene lookup returns CDR1 SGHTA and CDR2 FQGTGA. The CDR3 is 16 amino acids. CDR3 in amino acids: CASSHMSGGRGDTQYF. The CDR3 coding sequence is TGTGCCAGCAGCCACATGAGCGGGGGTCGGGGGGATACGCAGTATTTT. Complete variable domain (other parts from reference TRBV7-3 and TRBJ2-3): GAGVSQTPSNKVTEKGKYVELRCDPISGHTALYWYRQSLGQGPEFLIYFQGTGAADDSGLPNDRFFAVRPEGSVSTLKIQRTERGDSAVYLCASSHMSGGRGDTQYFGPGTRLTVL.

In regard to this clonotype: A much bigger clone sits one base away, suggesting this may be a read error. The chain uses TRBV6-8 and TRBJ2-5, with 9 bases aligning to TRBD1. The CDR3 is 14 amino acids. CDR1 is MNHGY and CDR2 is SAAAGT in the germline V gene. With V trimmed by 6 bases and J by 5 bases, 7 bases remained unmatched. The CDR3 protein is CASSVQGAGETQYF. CDR3 DNA: TGTGCCAGCAGCGTACAGGGGGCTGGGGAGACCCAGTACTTC.

This clonotype was recorded many times. The chain recombines TRBV28 with TRBJ1-4; D is undetermined. Germline CDR1 reads MDHEN; CDR2 reads SYDVKM. V lost 6 bases and J 5 bases, leaving 10 bases between the germline ends. The length of the CDR3 is 13 residues. In DNA, the CDR3 is TGTGCCAGCAGCCCTGGGAGGAATGAAAAACTGTTTTTT. Protein sequence: CASSPGRNEKLFF. Combining the CDR3 with reference TRBV28 and TRBJ1-4 gives the whole variable domain DVKVTQSSRYLVKRTGEKVFLECVQDMDHENMFWYRQDPGLGLRLIYFSYDVKMKEKGDIPEGYSVSREKKERFSLILESASTNQTSMYLCASSPGRNEKLFFGSGTQLSVL.

In this sample, this clonotype turned up many times. This CDR3 is CASSLATGSTEAFF. DNA for the CDR3: TGTGCCAGCAGCTTAGCCACAGGGAGCACTGAAGCTTTCTTT. V is TRBV7-2 and J is TRBJ1-1; D may be TRBD1 (6 bases). The CDR3 consists of 14 residues. Trimming pared 0 bases from V and 4 bases from J, leaving 9 bases between. CDR1 is SGHTA, CDR2 FQGNSA, per germline.

Ten or more counts support this clonotype. V usage is TRBV7-8 and J usage is TRBJ2-1; 7 positions agree with TRBD2. Germline CDR1 and CDR2: SGHVS and FQNEAQ. This CDR3 spans 16 amino acids. With 0 bases clipped from V and 4 bases from J, the junction kept 6 bases outside the gene matches. CDR3 coding DNA: TGTGCCAGCAGCTTAGCGCGCCTAGCGGTATACAATGAGCAGTTCTTC. Encoded protein: CASSLARLAVYNEQFF.